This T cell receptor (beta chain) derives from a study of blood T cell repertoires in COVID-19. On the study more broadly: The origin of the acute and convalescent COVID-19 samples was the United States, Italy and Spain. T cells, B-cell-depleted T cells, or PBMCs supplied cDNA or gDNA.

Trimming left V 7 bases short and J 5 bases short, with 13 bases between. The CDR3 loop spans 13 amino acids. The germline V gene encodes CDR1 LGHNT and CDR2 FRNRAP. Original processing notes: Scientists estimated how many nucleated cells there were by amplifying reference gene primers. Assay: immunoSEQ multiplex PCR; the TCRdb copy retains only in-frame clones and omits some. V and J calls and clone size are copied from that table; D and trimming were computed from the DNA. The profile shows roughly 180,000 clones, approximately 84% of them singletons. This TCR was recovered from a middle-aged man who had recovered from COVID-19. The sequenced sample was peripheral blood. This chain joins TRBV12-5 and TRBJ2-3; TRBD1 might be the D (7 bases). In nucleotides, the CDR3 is TGTGCTAGTGTCAGGGGGGCCGAAGATACGCAGTATTTT. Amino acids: CASVRGAEDTQYF. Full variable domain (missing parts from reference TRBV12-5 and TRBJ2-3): DARVTQTPRHKVTEMGQEVTMRCQPILGHNTVFWYRQTMMQGLELLAYFRNRAPLDDSGMPKDRFSAEMPDATLATLKIQPSEPRDSAVYFCASVRGAEDTQYFGPGTRLTVL.